Listed here are 31 T cell receptor beta chains from one sample, sequenced in a study of shared clonotypes between healthy human individuals. Assay used: immunoSEQ multiplex PCR; TCRdb lists only in-frame clones, some missing. This table has hundreds of thousands of clones, about three quarters appearing once. The material sequenced was memory CD4+ T cells sorted from blood. This sample's subset: CD45RA-negative fraction. Receptor source: a woman under 40 in good health.

This clone occurred once. The chain recombines TRBV5-1 with TRBJ2-7; 8 bases agree with TRBD1. The CDR3 consists of 14 residues. V shed 4 bases and J 2 bases; nucleotides not matched to a gene: 5. The germline CDR1 and CDR2 sequences are SGHRS and YFSETQ. CDR3 protein: CASSVTGVPYEQYF. The CDR3 region has the DNA TGCGCCAGCAGCGTGACAGGGGTCCCCTACGAGCAGTACTTC.

This clone was found once. The chain couples TRBV29-1 to TRBJ2-3, with 8 bases fitting TRBD1. The germline CDR1 and CDR2 sequences are SQVTM and ANQGSEA. J gave up 0 bases and V 1 base, and 3 bases lay outside the gene matches. The CDR3 contains 15 residues. CDR3 residues: CSVEGQGASTDTQYF. DNA of the CDR3: TGCAGCGTTGAAGGTCAGGGGGCTAGCACAGATACGCAGTATTTT.

This clone was picked up many times. This CDR3 is also generated by other DNA sequences in the sample. In DNA, the CDR3 is TGCGCCAGCAGCCAAGACGAGAGCAATCAGCCCCAGCATTTT. Translating gives CASSQDESNQPQHF. The genes are TRBV4-1 and TRBJ1-5; D uncertain. Germline CDR1 reads MGHRA; CDR2 reads YSYEKL. The CDR3 length is 14 residues. Trimming took 0 bases from V and 1 from J, leaving 4 bases between them.

A few counts support this clone. The chain is built from TRBV27 and TRBJ2-1, with 9 nucleotides matching TRBD2. The V gene's germline CDR1 is MNHEY and CDR2 SMNVEV (reference sequence). There are 16 residues in the CDR3. With 5 bases clipped from V and 1 base from J, the junction kept 6 bases outside the gene matches. The chain's CDR3 is CASSDGTSWSYNEQFF. The CDR3 DNA sequence: TGTGCCAGCAGTGACGGGACTAGCTGGTCCTACAATGAGCAGTTCTTC.

This clone was detected once. The chain carries TRBV4-2 and TRBJ1-3; D is unresolved. V lost 4 bases to trimming and J lost 4 bases, with 14 bases between them. The length of the CDR3 is 15 residues. Germline CDR1 is LGHNA and CDR2 is YNFKEQ. CDR3 loop: CASSPEGGSGNTIYF. The CDR3 region has the DNA TGTGCCAGCAGCCCGGAAGGAGGGTCGGGAAACACCATATATTTT.

In its sample, this clone was seen a few times. The rearrangement uses TRBV28 and TRBJ1-1, with TRBD1 matching 8 bases. This CDR3 spans 11 amino acids. V trimming: 5 bases; J trimming: 11 bases; junction bases outside the gene matches: 4. CDR1 and CDR2 from the germline V gene are MDHEN and SYDVKM. CDR3 DNA: TGTGCCAGCAGTGATCAGGGGGCGGCTTTCTTT. It translates to CASSDQGAAFF.

V usage is TRBV28 and J usage is TRBJ1-2; weak D call: TRBD1 (5 bases). The length of the CDR3 is 14 residues. Trimming took off 3 bases at V and 2 bases at J, with 10 bases between the two ends. CDR1 and CDR2 (germline): MDHEN, SYDVKM. CDR3 sequence (DNA): TGTGCCAGCAGTTTTCAGGGTTTGAACTATGGCTACACCTTC. It specifies CASSFQGLNYGYTF.

The chain recombines TRBV9 with TRBJ1-1; 7 positions match TRBD1. CDR3 length: 15 amino acids. Germline CDR1 reads SGDLS; CDR2 reads YYNGEE. V trimming: 4 bases; J trimming: 11 bases; junction bases outside the gene matches: 17. The CDR3: CASSSRGTDSLGAFF. The CDR3 nucleotides are TGTGCCAGCAGCTCCAGGGGGACGGACTCCCTGGGGGCTTTCTTT.

The V call is TRBV14, the J call TRBJ2-1; D perhaps matches TRBD2 (6 bases). The length of the CDR3 is 15 residues. Germline-derived CDR1 and CDR2 are SGHDN and FVKESK. V lost 6 bases, J lost 4 bases, and 16 bases lay in between. The CDR3 is CASSRNLGGYNEQFF. The CDR3 DNA reads as TGTGCCAGCAGTCGTAATTTGGGGGGTTACAATGAGCAGTTCTTC.

This rearrangement joins TRBV19 to TRBJ1-4; 8 positions agree with TRBD1. CDR3 length: 14 amino acids. CDR1 is LNHDA and CDR2 is SQIVND in the germline V gene (reference sequence). V shed 8 bases, J shed 1 base, and the junction held 3 bases outside the gene matches. CDR3 in amino acids: CASQQGGTNEKLFF. The CDR3 DNA reads as TGTGCCAGTCAACAGGGGGGAACTAATGAAAAACTGTTTTTT.

Only a few counts were recorded for this clone. The genes are TRBV5-1 and TRBJ1-4; possible D gene TRBD1, 5 bases. Between the trimmed V and J ends, which lost 5 bases and 8 bases, there was a span of 13 bases. CDR1 SGHRS and CDR2 YFSETQ come from the germline V gene. The CDR3 sequence is 13 residues long. CDR3: CASRTVQQEKLFF. DNA of the CDR3: TGCGCCAGCAGGACAGTCCAGCAGGAAAAACTGTTTTTT.

The V gene is TRBV5-4, the J gene TRBJ2-7; D gene unclear. This CDR3 has 17 residues. V lost 3 bases and J 0 bases, leaving 19 bases between the germline ends. Germline assignment: CDR1 SGHNT and CDR2 YYREEE (reference sequence). The CDR3 spells CASSSQSRVTSSYEQYF. DNA for the CDR3: TGTGCCAGCAGCTCGCAATCCCGGGTTACAAGCTCCTACGAGCAGTACTTC.

This clone was seen once. V usage is TRBV29-1 and J usage is TRBJ2-4, with D possibly called TRBD1 or TRBD2 (6 bases each). Trimming took 7 bases from V and 2 from J, leaving 12 bases between them. Germline assignment: CDR1 SQVTM and CDR2 ANQGSEA. This CDR3 region has 13 residues. CDR3: CSAGGGPKNIQYF. Written as DNA, the CDR3 is TGCAGCGCAGGTGGGGGGCCCAAAAACATTCAGTACTTC.

The table lists this clone with a few counts. This chain uses TRBV2 with TRBJ1-2; D uncertain. The ends were cut back, 6 bases at V and 5 bases at J, with 10 bases in the middle. The germline V gene has CDR1 SNHLY and CDR2 FYNNEI. This CDR3 is 12 amino acids long. The CDR3 DNA reads TGTGCCAGCAGCCGAATCCCTTATGGCTACACCTTC. This gives the protein CASSRIPYGYTF.

This chain connects TRBV6-5 to TRBJ1-2; D gene uncertain. Trimming removed 0 bases from V and 0 bases from J, with 11 bases in between. Germline assignment: CDR1 MNHEY and CDR2 SVGAGI. CDR3 length: 16 amino acids. This CDR3 is CASSYSTLGANYGYTF. For the CDR3, the DNA is TGTGCCAGCAGTTACTCGACCCTTGGGGCTAACTATGGCTACACCTTC.

This sequence joins TRBV21-1 and TRBJ2-5. TRBV21-1 is recorded as a pseudogene. The CDR3 spans 9 residues. CDR3 in amino acids: CASSKSPYF. Here the CDR3 DNA reads TGTGCCAGCAGCAAATCGCCGTACTTC.

The genes are TRBV2 and TRBJ2-3, with 9 positions matching TRBD1. Germline CDR1 is SNHLY and CDR2 is FYNNEI. The J segment lost 6 bases and the V segment lost 3 bases, leaving 10 bases of the junction unmatched. CDR3 length equals 16 residues. The CDR3: CASSDRRGTGLDTQYF. The CDR3 DNA is TGTGCCAGCAGTGATAGGAGAGGGACAGGGTTGGATACGCAGTATTTT.

The chain uses TRBV10-3 and TRBJ2-7; 9 positions agree with TRBD1. J lost 5 bases, V lost 3 bases, and 14 bases had no gene match. The CDR3 is 17 residues long. Germline CDR1 reads ENHRY; CDR2 reads SYGVKD. This CDR3 reads CAISEGGPGTGFNEQYF. CDR3 bases: TGTGCCATCAGTGAAGGCGGCCCAGGGACAGGGTTCAACGAGCAGTACTTC.

This sequence joins TRBV19 and TRBJ1-4; D ambiguous. The CDR3 extends over 13 amino acids. Germline V CDR1 and CDR2: LNHDA, SQIVND (reference sequence). V lost 6 bases to trimming and J lost 7 bases, with 12 bases between them. CDR3 bases: TGTGCCAGTAGGACCTCCCTGGCTGAAAAACTGTTTTTT. It is translated as CASRTSLAEKLFF.

On this clone itself: Additional DNA sequences in this sample encode the identical CDR3. V is TRBV28 and J is TRBJ2-7; D remains unclear. From germline, CDR1 is MDHEN and CDR2 SYDVKM. V gave up 3 bases and J gave up 3 bases, with 6 bases separating them. This CDR3 is built from 12 residues. The CDR3 nucleotides read TGTGCCAGCAGTTTTGCGGTCTACGAGCAGTACTTC. This translates into CASSFAVYEQYF.

The chain couples TRBV7-9 to TRBJ2-7; D unclear. The CDR3 length is 13 residues. CDR1 is SEHNR and CDR2 is FQNEAQ in the germline V gene (reference sequence). V lost 3 bases and J lost 4, with 10 bases in between. Here the CDR3 reads CASSFRGNYEQYF. CDR3 nucleotides: TGTGCCAGCAGCTTTAGAGGCAATTACGAGCAGTACTTC.

This rearrangement joins TRBV2 to TRBJ1-3; TRBD1 might be the D (5 bases). The CDR3 covers 14 residues. Trimming pared 6 bases from V and 0 bases from J, leaving 9 bases between. CDR1 SNHLY and CDR2 FYNNEI come from the germline V gene. CDR3 amino acids: CASRGTGSGNTIYF. The DNA of the CDR3 is TGTGCCAGCAGGGGGACGGGCTCTGGAAACACCATATATTTT. Based on the CDR3 plus reference TRBV2 and TRBJ1-3, the full variable domain is EPEVTQTPSHQVTQMGQEVILRCVPISNHLYFYWYRQILGQKVEFLVSFYNNEISEKSEIFDDQFSVERPDGSNFTLKIRSTKLEDSAMYFCASRGTGSGNTIYFGEGSWLTVV.

The rearrangement links TRBV5-1 to TRBJ1-4; D is perhaps TRBD1 (6 bases). Trimming stripped 5 bases from V and 4 bases from J, with 9 bases between. The CDR3 consists of 13 residues. CDR1 SGHRS and CDR2 YFSETQ come from the germline V gene. As DNA, the CDR3 is TGCGCCAGCAGGGGGGCGATTAATGAAAAACTGTTTTTT. This sequence encodes CASRGAINEKLFF. The entire variable domain, with the rest obtained from reference TRBV5-1 and TRBJ1-4, is as follows: KAGVTQTPRYLIKTRGQQVTLSCSPISGHRSVSWYQQTPGQGLQFLFEYFSETQRNKGNFPGRFSGRQFSNSRSEMNVSTLELGDSALYLCASRGAINEKLFFGSGTQLSVL.

The genes are TRBV7-3 and TRBJ2-5, with TRBD2 as a possible D gene (6 bases). This CDR3 has 13 amino acids. Trimming removed 5 bases from V and 5 bases from J, with 12 bases in between. CDR1 and CDR2 (germline): SGHTA, FQGTGA. The CDR3: CASSAGSLETQYF. The CDR3 DNA reads as TGTGCCAGCAGCGCGGGGTCCCTGGAGACCCAGTACTTC.

The chain joins TRBV27 to TRBJ2-7, with TRBD2 identical over 11 bases. This CDR3 is built from 17 residues. CDR1 MNHEY and CDR2 SMNVEV come from the germline V gene (reference sequence). J was trimmed by 5 bases and V by 6 bases; bases with no gene match: 15. The CDR3 DNA follows: TGTGCCAGCAGCCTCACCCTTTTAGCGGGAGGGTCGGACGAGCAGTACTTC. As protein: CASSLTLLAGGSDEQYF.

CDR3 sequence reads: CASSEGEGLTQYF. The CDR3, as DNA: TGTGCCAGCAGTGAGGGGGAGGGTTTAACCCAGTACTTC. This chain uses TRBV6-1 with TRBJ2-5, with 7 bases fitting TRBD2. The CDR3 runs to 13 residues. The germline V gene has CDR1 MNHNS and CDR2 SASEGT. The J segment lost 8 bases and the V segment lost 3 bases, leaving 6 bases of the junction unmatched.

The chain is built from TRBV28 and TRBJ2-7; D uncertain. The germline V gene encodes CDR1 MDHEN and CDR2 SYDVKM. CDR3 length: 15 residues. Trimming took off 3 bases at V and 5 bases at J, with 17 bases between the two ends. This CDR3 reads CASSFIGSPMHEQYF. CDR3 DNA: TGTGCCAGCAGTTTTATCGGGTCCCCGATGCACGAGCAGTACTTC.

The chain combines TRBV7-9 with TRBJ1-2; D unclear. The CDR3 has 13 amino acids. V was pared by 0 bases and J by 6 bases, with 8 bases between. Germline CDR1 and CDR2: SEHNR and FQNEAQ (reference sequence). As DNA, the CDR3 is TGTGCCAGCAGCTTAGCGCTGGGGAATGGCTACACCTTC. Translating it yields CASSLALGNGYTF.

The gene calls are TRBV5-1 and TRBJ1-4; D call uncertain. CDR1 and CDR2 from the germline V gene are SGHRS and YFSETQ. The V gene lost 1 base and the J gene lost 8 bases, with 9 bases spanning the gap. The length of the CDR3 is 13 residues. The CDR3 nucleotides read TGCGCCAGCAGCTTGACGGGCGACGAAAAACTGTTTTTT. Translating it yields CASSLTGDEKLFF.

V and J are TRBV28 and TRBJ1-2; D is perhaps TRBD1 (5 bases). Trimming cost V 6 bases and J 2 bases, with 13 bases left between them. Germline CDR1 reads MDHEN; CDR2 reads SYDVKM. The CDR3 sequence is 14 residues long. The CDR3, as DNA: TGTGCCAGCAGCCCCGGGGACGAAAACTATGGCTACACCTTC. Translating gives CASSPGDENYGYTF.

The gene calls are TRBV27 and TRBJ2-5; D may be TRBD1 (6 bases). V was trimmed by 0 bases and J by 5 bases, leaving 16 bases between them. The CDR3 sequence is 16 residues long. Germline V gives CDR1 MNHEY, CDR2 SMNVEV (reference sequence). CDR3 coding DNA: TGTGCCAGCAGTTTATCACCCAGAGGGGGAGTGGAGACCCAGTACTTC. Translating gives CASSLSPRGGVETQYF.